This entry lists 6 T cell receptor beta chains sequenced from one sample in a study of identical twins. One entry per CDR3 protein, called by TCRdb with MiXCR from the 5' RACE reads. The sample carries roughly 1.6 million distinct CDR3 sequences, 32% recorded once. What was sequenced was cord blood. The source of these receptors is a newborn girl in good health.

The genes are TRBV28 and TRBJ2-4; 15 bases are shared with TRBD2. The CDR3 is 19 amino acids. CDR1 is MDHEN, CDR2 SYDVKM, per germline. The V and J ends lost 5 bases and 0 bases, in that order; junction bases with no gene match: 8. As DNA, the CDR3 is TGTGCCAGCAGTCCCTCCGGGACTAGCGGGAGGAGAGCCAAAAACATTCAGTACTTC. Its protein product is CASSPSGTSGRRAKNIQYF.

This clonotype was counted ten times or more. The chain links TRBV5-1 to TRBJ2-3; D unclear. The CDR3 runs 11 residues. V was pared by 5 bases and J by 4 bases, with 5 bases between. CDR1 is SGHRS, CDR2 YFSETQ, per germline. CDR3 in amino acids: CASRTADTQYF. The CDR3 DNA reads as TGCGCCAGCAGGACGGCAGATACGCAGTATTTT.

This clonotype has more than one count but fewer than ten. V and J are TRBV20-1 and TRBJ2-7; 8 bases are a match to TRBD1. The CDR3 contains 12 residues. CDR1 and CDR2 (germline): DFQATT, SNEGSKA (reference sequence). J was trimmed by 6 bases and V by 6 bases; bases with no gene match: 7. The CDR3 loop is CSAPFTGGEQYF. The CDR3 DNA sequence: TGCAGTGCGCCGTTCACAGGGGGCGAGCAGTACTTC.

The chain joins TRBV3-1 to TRBJ2-1; TRBD2 aligns across 9 bases. Germline V gives CDR1 LGHDT, CDR2 YNNKEL (reference sequence). The ends lost 7 bases at V and 5 bases at J; junction bases unmatched: 9. The CDR3 runs 15 residues. The CDR3 nucleotides read TGTGCCAGCACCCTTAGCGGGAGAGTACACAATGAGCAGTTCTTC. Protein product: CASTLSGRVHNEQFF.

This clonotype was seen only a few times. This chain's CDR3 is CASWTSVMVDTQYF. The CDR3 coding sequence is TGTGCCAGCTGGACTAGCGTAATGGTGGATACGCAGTATTTT. The chain employs TRBV6-2 or TRBV6-3 and TRBJ2-3, with 9 bases aligning to TRBD2. The ends lost 8 bases at V and 6 bases at J; junction bases unmatched: 9. This CDR3 has 14 residues. Looked up from germline, CDR1 is MNHEY and CDR2 is SVGEGT.

The chain couples TRBV20-1 to TRBJ2-1; weak D call: TRBD2 (6 bases). With the DNA end fitting TRBJ2-7 better, the J assignment may be wrong. Germline CDR1 is DFQATT and CDR2 is SNEGSKA (reference sequence). The CDR3 length is 14 residues. The CDR3 region is CSASRREGYNEQYF. The CDR3 nucleotides read TGCAGTGCTAGCCGGCGGGAAGGCTACAATGAGCAGTACTTC.